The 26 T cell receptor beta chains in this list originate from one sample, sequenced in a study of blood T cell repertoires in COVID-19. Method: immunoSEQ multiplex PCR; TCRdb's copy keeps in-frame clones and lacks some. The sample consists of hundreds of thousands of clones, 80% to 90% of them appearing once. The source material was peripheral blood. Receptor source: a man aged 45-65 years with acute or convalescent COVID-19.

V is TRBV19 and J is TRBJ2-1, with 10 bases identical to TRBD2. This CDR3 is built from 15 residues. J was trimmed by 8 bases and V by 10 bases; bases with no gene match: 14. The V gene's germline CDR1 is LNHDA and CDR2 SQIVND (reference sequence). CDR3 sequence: CATQGSAGGAYEQFF. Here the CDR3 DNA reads TGTGCCACCCAGGGATCAGCGGGGGGGGCTTATGAGCAGTTCTTC.

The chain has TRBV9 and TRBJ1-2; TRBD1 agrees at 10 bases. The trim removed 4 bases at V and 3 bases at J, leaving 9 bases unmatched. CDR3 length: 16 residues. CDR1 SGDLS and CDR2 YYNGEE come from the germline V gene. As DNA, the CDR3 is TGTGCCAGCAGCTCGGGAAGGGACAGGGGAGACTATGGCTACACCTTC. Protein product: CASSSGRDRGDYGYTF.

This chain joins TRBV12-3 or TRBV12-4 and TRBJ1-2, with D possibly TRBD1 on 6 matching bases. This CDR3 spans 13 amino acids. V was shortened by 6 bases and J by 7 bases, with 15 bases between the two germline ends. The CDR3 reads CASRGSGASGYTF. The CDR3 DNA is TGTGCCAGCAGGGGATCAGGGGCGTCTGGCTACACCTTC.

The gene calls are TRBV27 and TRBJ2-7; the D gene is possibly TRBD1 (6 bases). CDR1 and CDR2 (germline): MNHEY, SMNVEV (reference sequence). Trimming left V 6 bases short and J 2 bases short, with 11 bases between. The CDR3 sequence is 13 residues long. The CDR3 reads CASRGQATYEQYF. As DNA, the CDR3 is TGTGCCAGCAGGGGACAAGCTACCTACGAGCAGTACTTC.

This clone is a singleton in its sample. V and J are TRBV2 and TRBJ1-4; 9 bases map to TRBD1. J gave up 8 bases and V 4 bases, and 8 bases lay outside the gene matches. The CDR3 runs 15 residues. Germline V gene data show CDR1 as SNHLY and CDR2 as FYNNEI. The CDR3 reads CASSGWGQGVEKLFF. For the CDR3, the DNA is TGTGCCAGCAGTGGATGGGGACAGGGAGTCGAAAAACTGTTTTTT.

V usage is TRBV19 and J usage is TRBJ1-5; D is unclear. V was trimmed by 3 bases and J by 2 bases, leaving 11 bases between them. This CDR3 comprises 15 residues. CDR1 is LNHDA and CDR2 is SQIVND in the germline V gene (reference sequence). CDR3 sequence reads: CASSMTGSGNQPQHF. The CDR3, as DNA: TGTGCCAGTAGTATGACCGGGTCTGGCAATCAGCCCCAGCATTTT.

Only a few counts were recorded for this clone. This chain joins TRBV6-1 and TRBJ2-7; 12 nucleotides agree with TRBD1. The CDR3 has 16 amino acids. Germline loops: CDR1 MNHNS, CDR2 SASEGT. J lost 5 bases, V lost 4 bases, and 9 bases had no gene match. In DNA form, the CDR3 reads TGTGCCAGCAGTGGACCGGGACAGGGGGCCGGAGACGAGCAGTACTTC. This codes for CASSGPGQGAGDEQYF.

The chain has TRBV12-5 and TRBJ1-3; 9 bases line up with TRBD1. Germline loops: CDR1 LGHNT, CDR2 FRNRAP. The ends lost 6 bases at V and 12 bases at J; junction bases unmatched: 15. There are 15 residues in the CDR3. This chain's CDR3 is CASGSTGGQSFGIYF. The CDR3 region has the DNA TGTGCTAGTGGGTCGACAGGGGGGCAGTCTTTCGGCATATATTTT. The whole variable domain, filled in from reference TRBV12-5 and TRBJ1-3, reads DARVTQTPRHKVTEMGQEVTMRCQPILGHNTVFWYRQTMMQGLELLAYFRNRAPLDDSGMPKDRFSAEMPDATLATLKIQPSEPRDSAVYFCASGSTGGQSFGIYFGEGSWLTVV.

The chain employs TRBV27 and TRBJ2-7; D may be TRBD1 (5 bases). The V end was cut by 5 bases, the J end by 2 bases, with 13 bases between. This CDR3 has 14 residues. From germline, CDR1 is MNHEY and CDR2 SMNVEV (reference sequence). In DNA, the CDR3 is TGTGCCAGCAGTCCCCGGTTAGGGGCCTACGAGCAGTACTTC. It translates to CASSPRLGAYEQYF.

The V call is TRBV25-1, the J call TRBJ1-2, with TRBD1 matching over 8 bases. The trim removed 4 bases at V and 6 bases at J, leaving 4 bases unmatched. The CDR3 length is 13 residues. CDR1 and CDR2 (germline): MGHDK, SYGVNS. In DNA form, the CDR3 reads TGTGCCAGCAGTGTAAGACAGGGGAATGGCTACACCTTC. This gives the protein CASSVRQGNGYTF.

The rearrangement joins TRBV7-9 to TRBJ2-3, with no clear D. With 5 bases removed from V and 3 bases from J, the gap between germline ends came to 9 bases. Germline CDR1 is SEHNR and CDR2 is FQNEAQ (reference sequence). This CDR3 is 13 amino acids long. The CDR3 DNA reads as TGTGCCAGCAGCACGTCCGGTACAGATACGCAGTATTTT. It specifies CASSTSGTDTQYF.

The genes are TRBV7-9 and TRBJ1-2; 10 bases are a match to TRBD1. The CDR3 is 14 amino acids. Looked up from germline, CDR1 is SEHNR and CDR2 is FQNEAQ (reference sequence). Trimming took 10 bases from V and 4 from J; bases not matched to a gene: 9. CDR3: CATAGQGDLYGYTF. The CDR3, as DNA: TGTGCCACCGCCGGACAGGGGGATCTCTATGGCTACACCTTC.

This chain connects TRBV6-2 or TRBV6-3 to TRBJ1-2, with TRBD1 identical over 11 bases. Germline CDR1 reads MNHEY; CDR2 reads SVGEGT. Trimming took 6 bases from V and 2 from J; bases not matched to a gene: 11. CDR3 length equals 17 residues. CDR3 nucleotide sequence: TGTGCCAGCAGCCACCGGACAGGGGGCAATTTGAACTATGGCTACACCTTC. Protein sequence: CASSHRTGGNLNYGYTF.

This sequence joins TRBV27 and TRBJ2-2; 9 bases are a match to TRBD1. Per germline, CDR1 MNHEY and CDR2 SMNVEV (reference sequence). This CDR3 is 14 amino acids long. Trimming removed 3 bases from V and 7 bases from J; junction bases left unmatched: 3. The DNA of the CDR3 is TGTGCCAGCAGTTTTGGGACAGGGTTCGGGGAGCTGTTTTTT. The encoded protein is CASSFGTGFGELFF.

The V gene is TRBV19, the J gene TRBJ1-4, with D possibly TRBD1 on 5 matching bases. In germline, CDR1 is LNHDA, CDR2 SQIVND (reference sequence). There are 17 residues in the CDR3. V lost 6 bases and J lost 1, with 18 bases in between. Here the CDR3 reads CASRSQAAEGTNEKLFF. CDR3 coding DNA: TGTGCCAGTAGATCACAGGCTGCTGAAGGAACTAATGAAAAACTGTTTTTT. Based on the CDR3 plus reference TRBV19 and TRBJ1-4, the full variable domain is DGGITQSPKYLFRKEGQNVTLSCEQNLNHDAMYWYRQDPGQGLRLIYYSQIVNDFQKGDIAEGYSVSREKKESFPLTVTSAQKNPTAFYLCASRSQAAEGTNEKLFFGSGTQLSVL.

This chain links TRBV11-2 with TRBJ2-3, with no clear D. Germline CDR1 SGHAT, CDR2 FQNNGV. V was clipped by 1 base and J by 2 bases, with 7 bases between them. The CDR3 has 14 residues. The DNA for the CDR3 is TGTGCCAGCAGCTTAGGAGGCTACACAGATACGCAGTATTTT. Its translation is CASSLGGYTDTQYF.

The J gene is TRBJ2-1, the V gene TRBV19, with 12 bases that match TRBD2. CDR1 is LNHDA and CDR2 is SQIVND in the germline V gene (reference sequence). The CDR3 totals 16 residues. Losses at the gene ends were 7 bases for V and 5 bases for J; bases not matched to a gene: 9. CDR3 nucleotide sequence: TGTGCCAGTATGTCCCCGGGACTAGCGGGTCACAATGAGCAGTTCTTC. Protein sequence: CASMSPGLAGHNEQFF.

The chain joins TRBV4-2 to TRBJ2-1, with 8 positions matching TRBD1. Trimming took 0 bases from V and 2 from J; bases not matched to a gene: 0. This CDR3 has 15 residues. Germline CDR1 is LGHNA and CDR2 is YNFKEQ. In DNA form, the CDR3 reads TGTGCCAGCAGCCAAGACAGGGGGCCCTACAATGAGCAGTTCTTC. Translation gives CASSQDRGPYNEQFF.

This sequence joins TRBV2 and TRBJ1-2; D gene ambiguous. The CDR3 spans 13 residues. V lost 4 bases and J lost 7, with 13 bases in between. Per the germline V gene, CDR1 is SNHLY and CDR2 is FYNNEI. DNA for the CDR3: TGTGCCAGCAGTGGGCAGAGACTGTTTGGCTACACCTTC. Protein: CASSGQRLFGYTF.

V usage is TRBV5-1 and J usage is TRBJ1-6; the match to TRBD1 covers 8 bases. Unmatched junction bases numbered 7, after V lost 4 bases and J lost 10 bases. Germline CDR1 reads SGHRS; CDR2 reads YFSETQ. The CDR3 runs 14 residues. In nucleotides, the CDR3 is TGCGCCAGCAGCATAGACAGGGGCGGATCACCCCTCCACTTT. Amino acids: CASSIDRGGSPLHF.

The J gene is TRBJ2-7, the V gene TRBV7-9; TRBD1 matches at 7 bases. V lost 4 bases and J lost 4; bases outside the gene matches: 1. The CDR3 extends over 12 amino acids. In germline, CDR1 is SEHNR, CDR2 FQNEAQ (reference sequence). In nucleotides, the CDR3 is TGTGCCAGCAGCTCACAGGGGTACGAGCAGTACTTC. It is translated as CASSSQGYEQYF.

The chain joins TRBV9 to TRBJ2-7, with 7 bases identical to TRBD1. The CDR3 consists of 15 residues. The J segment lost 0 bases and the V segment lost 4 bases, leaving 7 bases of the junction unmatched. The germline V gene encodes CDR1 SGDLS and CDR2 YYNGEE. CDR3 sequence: CASSPSDRISYEQYF. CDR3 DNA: TGTGCCAGCAGCCCGTCGGACAGGATCTCCTACGAGCAGTACTTC. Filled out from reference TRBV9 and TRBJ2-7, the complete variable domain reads DSGVTQTPKHLITATGQRVTLRCSPRSGDLSVYWYQQSLDQGLQFLIQYYNGEERAKGNILERFSAQQFPDLHSELNLSSLELGDSALYFCASSPSDRISYEQYFGPGTRLTVT.

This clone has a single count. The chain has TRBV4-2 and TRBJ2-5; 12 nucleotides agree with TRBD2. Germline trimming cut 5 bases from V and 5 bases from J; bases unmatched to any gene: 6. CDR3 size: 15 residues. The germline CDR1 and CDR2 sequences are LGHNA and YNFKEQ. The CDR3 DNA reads TGTGCCAGCAGCTCTAGCGGGGGGGCGACTGAGACCCAGTACTTC. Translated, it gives CASSSSGGATETQYF.

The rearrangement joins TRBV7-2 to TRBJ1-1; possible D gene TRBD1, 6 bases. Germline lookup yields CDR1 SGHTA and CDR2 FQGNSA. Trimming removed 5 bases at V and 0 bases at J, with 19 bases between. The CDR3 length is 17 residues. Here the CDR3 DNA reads TGTGCCAGCAGCCCGACATCCAGGGGCCACATGAACACTGAAGCTTTCTTT. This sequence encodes CASSPTSRGHMNTEAFF.

CDR3 sequence (DNA): TGTGCCAGCAGCTTGACCGGGACAGGGATCACCGGGGAGCTGTTTTTT. Translating gives CASSLTGTGITGELFF. The chain recombines TRBV7-9 with TRBJ2-2; the match to TRBD1 covers 9 bases. The germline V gene has CDR1 SEHNR and CDR2 FQNEAQ (reference sequence). This CDR3 contains 16 residues. V lost 3 bases to trimming and J lost 4 bases; unmatched junction nucleotides: 6. The full variable domain, with the rest looked up from reference TRBV7-9 and TRBJ2-2, is DTGVSQNPRHKITKRGQNVTFRCDPISEHNRLYWYRQTLGQGPEFLTYFQNEAQLEKSRLLSDRFSAERPKGSFSTLEIQRTEQGDSAMYLCASSLTGTGITGELFFGEGSRLTVL.

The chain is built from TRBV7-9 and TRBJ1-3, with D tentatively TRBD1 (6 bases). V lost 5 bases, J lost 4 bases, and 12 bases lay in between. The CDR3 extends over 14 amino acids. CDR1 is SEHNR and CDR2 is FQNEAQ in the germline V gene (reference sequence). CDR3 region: CASSTGFWGNTIYF. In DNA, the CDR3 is TGTGCCAGCAGCACAGGGTTCTGGGGAAACACCATATATTTT. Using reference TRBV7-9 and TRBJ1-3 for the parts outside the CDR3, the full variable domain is DTGVSQNPRHKITKRGQNVTFRCDPISEHNRLYWYRQTLGQGPEFLTYFQNEAQLEKSRLLSDRFSAERPKGSFSTLEIQRTEQGDSAMYLCASSTGFWGNTIYFGEGSWLTVV.